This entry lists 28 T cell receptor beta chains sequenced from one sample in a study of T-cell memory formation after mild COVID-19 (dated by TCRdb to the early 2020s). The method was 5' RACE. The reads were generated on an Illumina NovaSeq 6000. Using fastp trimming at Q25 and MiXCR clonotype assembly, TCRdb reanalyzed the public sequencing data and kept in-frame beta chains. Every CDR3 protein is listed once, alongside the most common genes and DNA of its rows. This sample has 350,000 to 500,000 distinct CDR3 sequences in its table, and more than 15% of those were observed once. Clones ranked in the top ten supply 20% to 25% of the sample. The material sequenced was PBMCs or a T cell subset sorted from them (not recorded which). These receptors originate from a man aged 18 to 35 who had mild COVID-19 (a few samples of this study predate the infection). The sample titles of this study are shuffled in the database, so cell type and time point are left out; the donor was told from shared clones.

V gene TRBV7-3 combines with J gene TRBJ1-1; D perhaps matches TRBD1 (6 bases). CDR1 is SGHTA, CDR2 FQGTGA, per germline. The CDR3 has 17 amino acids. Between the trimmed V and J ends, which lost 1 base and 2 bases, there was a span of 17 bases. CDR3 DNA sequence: TGTGCCAGCAGCTTAAATGGGGGCGGGACTTACAACACTGAAGCTTTCTTT. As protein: CASSLNGGGTYNTEAFF. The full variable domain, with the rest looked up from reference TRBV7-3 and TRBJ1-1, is GAGVSQTPSNKVTEKGKYVELRCDPISGHTALYWYRQSLGQGPEFLIYFQGTGAADDSGLPNDRFFAVRPEGSVSTLKIQRTERGDSAVYLCASSLNGGGTYNTEAFFGQGTRLTVV.

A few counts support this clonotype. The DNA for the CDR3 is TGTGCCAGCAACCCCGGGACAGGCTATGGCTACACCTTC. Protein product: CASNPGTGYGYTF. The gene calls are TRBV12-3 or TRBV12-4 and TRBJ1-2; 8 bases match TRBD1. The J segment lost 4 bases and the V segment lost 7 bases, leaving 5 bases of the junction unmatched. The length of the CDR3 is 13 residues.

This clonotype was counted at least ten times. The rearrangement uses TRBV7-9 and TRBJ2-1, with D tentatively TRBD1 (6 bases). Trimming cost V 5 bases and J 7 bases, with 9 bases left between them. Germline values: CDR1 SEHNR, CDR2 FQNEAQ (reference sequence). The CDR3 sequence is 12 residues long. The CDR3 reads CASSPTGNEQFF. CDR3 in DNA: TGTGCCAGCAGCCCCACAGGGAATGAGCAGTTCTTC.

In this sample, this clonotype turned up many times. CDR3 region: CASSPRLGGETQYF. CDR3 bases: TGCGCCAGCAGCCCGCGACTAGGCGGAGAGACCCAGTACTTC. The chain has TRBV5-1 and TRBJ2-5, with D perhaps matching TRBD2 (6 bases). The V end lost 4 bases, the J end lost 4 bases, and 14 bases lay between the germline ends. From germline, CDR1 is SGHRS and CDR2 YFSETQ. The CDR3 contains 14 residues.

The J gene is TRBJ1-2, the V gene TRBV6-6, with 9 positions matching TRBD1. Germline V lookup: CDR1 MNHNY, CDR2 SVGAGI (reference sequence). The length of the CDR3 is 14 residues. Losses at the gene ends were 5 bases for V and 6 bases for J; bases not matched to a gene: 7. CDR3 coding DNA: TGTGCCAGCAGTAATAACAGGGGGCTTAATGGCTACACCTTC. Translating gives CASSNNRGLNGYTF.

CDR3 in amino acids: CASSDTVTYEQYF. The CDR3 nucleotides read TGTGCCAGCAGCGATACAGTGACCTACGAGCAGTACTTC. The chain joins TRBV11-3 to TRBJ2-7; no reliable D call. The CDR3 runs 13 residues. Germline values: CDR1 SGHNT, CDR2 YENEEA. Trimming cost V 5 bases and J 2 bases, with 10 bases left between them. The whole variable domain, remainder taken from reference TRBV11-3 and TRBJ2-7, is EAGVVQSPRYKIIEKKQPVAFWCNPISGHNTLYWYLQNLGQGPELLIRYENEEAVDDSQLPKDRFSAERLKGVDSTLKIQPAELGDSAVYLCASSDTVTYEQYFGPGTRLTVT.

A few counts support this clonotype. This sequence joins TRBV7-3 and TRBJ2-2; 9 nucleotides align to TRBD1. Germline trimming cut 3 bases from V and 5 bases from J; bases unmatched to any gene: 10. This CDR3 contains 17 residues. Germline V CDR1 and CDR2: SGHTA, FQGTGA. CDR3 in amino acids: CASSFPPGQGRTGELFF. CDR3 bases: TGTGCCAGCAGCTTTCCACCGGGACAGGGAAGGACCGGGGAGCTGTTTTTT.

CDR3 loop: CASSLAGEGTEAFF. Written as DNA, the CDR3 is TGTGCCAGCAGTTTAGCAGGGGAAGGCACTGAAGCTTTCTTT. The J gene is TRBJ1-1, the V gene TRBV12-3 or TRBV12-4; D might be TRBD1 (5 bases). The V gene lost 0 bases and the J gene lost 4 bases, with 9 bases spanning the gap. The CDR3 consists of 14 residues.

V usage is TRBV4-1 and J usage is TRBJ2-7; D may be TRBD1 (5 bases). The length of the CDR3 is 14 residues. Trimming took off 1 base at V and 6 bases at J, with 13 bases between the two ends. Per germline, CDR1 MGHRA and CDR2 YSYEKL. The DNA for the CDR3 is TGCGCCAGCAGCCAAGGTCCCAGGGTAGGCGAGCAGTACGTC. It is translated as CASSQGPRVGEQYV.

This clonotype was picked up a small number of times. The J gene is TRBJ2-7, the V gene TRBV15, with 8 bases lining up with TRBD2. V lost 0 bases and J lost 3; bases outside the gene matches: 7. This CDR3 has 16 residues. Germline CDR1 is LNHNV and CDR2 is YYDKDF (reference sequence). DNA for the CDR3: TGTGCCACCAGCAGAGATCCGGGAGGGGTCGTCTACGAGCAGTACTTC. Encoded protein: CATSRDPGGVVYEQYF.

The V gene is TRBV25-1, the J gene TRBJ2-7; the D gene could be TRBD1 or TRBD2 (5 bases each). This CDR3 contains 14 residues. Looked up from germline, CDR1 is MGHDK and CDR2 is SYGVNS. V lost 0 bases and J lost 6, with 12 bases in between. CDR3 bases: TGTGCCAGCAGTGAATATGGTGGGGGTGGCGAGCAGTACTTC. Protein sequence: CASSEYGGGGEQYF.

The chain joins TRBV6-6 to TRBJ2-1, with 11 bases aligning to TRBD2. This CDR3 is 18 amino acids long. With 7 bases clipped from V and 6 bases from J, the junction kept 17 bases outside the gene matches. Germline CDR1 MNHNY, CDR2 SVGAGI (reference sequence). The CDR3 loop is CASTNEGRLAGGPNEQFF. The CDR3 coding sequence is TGTGCCAGCACCAACGAGGGCCGTCTAGCGGGGGGTCCCAATGAGCAGTTCTTC.

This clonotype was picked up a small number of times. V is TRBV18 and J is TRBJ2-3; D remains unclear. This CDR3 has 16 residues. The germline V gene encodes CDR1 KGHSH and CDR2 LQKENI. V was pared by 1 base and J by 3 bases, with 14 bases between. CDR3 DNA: TGTGCCAGCTCACCACGGAACCCCGGGTTGACAGATACGCAGTATTTT. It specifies CASSPRNPGLTDTQYF.

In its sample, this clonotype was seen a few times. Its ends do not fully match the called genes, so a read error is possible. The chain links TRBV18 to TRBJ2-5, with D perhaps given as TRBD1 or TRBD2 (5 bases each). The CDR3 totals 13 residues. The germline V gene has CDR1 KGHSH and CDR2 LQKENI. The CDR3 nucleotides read TGTGCCAGCTCACCCGGACCGAGACGGGGCGAGAACTTC. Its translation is CASSPGPRRGENF.

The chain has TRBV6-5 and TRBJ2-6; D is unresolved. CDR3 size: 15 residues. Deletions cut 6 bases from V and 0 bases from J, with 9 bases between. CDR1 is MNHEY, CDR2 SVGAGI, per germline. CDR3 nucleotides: TGTGCCAGCAGCTCCGACACCTCTGGGGCCAACGTCCTGACTTTC. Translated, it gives CASSSDTSGANVLTF.

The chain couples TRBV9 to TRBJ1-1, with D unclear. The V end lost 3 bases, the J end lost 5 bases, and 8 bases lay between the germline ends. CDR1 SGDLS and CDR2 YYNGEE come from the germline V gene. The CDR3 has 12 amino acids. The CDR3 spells CASSAGVTEAFF. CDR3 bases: TGTGCCAGCAGCGCCGGGGTAACTGAAGCTTTCTTT.

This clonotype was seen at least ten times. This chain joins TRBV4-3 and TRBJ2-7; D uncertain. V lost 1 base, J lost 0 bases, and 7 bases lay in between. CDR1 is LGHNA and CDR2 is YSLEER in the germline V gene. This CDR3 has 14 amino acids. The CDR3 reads CASSQGASSYEQYV. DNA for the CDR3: TGCGCCAGCAGCCAAGGGGCCAGCTCCTACGAGCAGTACGTC.

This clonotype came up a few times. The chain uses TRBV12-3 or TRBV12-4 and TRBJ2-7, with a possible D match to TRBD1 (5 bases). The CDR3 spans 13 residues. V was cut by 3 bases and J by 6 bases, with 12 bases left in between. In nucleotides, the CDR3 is TGTGCCAGCAGTTTGTCCAGGGTGAGCGAGCAGTACTTC. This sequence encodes CASSLSRVSEQYF.

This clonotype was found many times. The CDR3, as DNA: TGTGCCAGCAGCACACTAGCGCGTGAAGAGACCCAGTACTTC. Protein: CASSTLAREETQYF. The genes are TRBV12-3 or TRBV12-4 and TRBJ2-5, with 7 bases that match TRBD2. The junction had 7 bases not matched to a gene; V was cut back by 6 bases and J by 3 bases. The CDR3 loop spans 14 amino acids.

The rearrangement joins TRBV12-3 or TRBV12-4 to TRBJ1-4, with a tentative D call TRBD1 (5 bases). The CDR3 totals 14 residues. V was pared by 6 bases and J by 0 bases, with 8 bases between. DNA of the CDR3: TGTGCCAGCAGAAGGGACCCAACTAATGAAAAACTGTTTTTT. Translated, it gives CASRRDPTNEKLFF.

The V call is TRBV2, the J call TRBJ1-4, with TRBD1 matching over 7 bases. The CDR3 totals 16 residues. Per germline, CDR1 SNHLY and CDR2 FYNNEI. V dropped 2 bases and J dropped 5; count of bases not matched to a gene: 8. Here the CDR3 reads CASSELWPGGNEKLFF. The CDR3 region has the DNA TGTGCCAGCAGTGAACTGTGGCCAGGGGGAAATGAAAAACTGTTTTTT.

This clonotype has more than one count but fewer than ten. The CDR3 coding sequence is TGTGCCAGCAGCTTAGTAGGGATCGGGGACCCCAAGGAATATGGCTACACCTTC. Protein sequence: CASSLVGIGDPKEYGYTF. V gene TRBV7-9 combines with J gene TRBJ1-2; maybe TRBD1 (5 bases). The CDR3 totals 18 residues. The germline V gene encodes CDR1 SEHNR and CDR2 FQNEAQ (reference sequence). With 1 base removed from V and 5 bases from J, the gap between germline ends came to 23 bases.

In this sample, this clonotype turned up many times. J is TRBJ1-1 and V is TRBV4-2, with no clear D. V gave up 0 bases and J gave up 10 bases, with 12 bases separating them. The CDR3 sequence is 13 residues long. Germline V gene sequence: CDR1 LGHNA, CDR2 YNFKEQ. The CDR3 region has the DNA TGTGCCAGCAGCCAAGACAGTAGGGCGCGAGCTTTCTTT. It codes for CASSQDSRARAFF.

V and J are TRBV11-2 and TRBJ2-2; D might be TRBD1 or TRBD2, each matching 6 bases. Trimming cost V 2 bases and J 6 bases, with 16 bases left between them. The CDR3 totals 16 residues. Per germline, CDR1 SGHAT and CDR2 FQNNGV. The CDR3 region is CASSLLRGPGAGELFF. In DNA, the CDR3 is TGTGCCAGCAGCTTATTACGGGGGCCCGGCGCCGGGGAGCTGTTTTTT. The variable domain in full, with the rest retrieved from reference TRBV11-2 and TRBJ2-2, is EAGVAQSPRYKIIEKRQSVAFWCNPISGHATLYWYQQILGQGPKLLIQFQNNGVVDDSQLPKDRFSAERLKGVDSTLKIQPAKLEDSAVYLCASSLLRGPGAGELFFGEGSRLTVL.

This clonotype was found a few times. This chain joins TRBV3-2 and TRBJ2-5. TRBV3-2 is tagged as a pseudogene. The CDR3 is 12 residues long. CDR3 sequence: CASSLDFETQYF. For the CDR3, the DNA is TGTGCCAGCAGCCTTGATTTCGAGACCCAGTACTTC.

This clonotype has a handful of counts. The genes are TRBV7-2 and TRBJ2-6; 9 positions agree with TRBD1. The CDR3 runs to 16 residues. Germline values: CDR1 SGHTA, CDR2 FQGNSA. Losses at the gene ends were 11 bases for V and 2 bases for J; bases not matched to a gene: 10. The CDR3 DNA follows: TGTGCCGACTCGGACAGGGGAGGGACTGGGGCCAACGTCCTGACTTTC. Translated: CADSDRGGTGANVLTF.

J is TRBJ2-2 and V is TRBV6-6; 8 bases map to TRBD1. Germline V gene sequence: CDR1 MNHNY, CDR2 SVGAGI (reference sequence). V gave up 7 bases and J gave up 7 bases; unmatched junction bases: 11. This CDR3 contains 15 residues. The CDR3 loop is CASKAAGGAIGELFF. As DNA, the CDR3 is TGTGCCAGCAAGGCGGCAGGGGGCGCGATCGGGGAGCTGTTTTTT.

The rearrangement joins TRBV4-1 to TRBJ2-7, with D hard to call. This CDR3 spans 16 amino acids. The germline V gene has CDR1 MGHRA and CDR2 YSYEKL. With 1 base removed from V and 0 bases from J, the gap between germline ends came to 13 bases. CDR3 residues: CASSQVASPRSYEQYF. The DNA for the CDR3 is TGCGCCAGCAGCCAAGTGGCCAGTCCCCGCTCCTACGAGCAGTACTTC.